A single sample gave rise to the 6 T cell receptor beta chains below, sequenced in a study of blood T cell repertoires in COVID-19. Repertoires were generated with immunoSEQ multiplex PCR, while TCRdb's copy carries only in-frame clones and drops some. The data contain roughly 220,000 clones, approximately 80% of them singletons. Sequenced material: peripheral blood. The receptors shown here come from a woman at least 80 years old with COVID-19, enrolled during active disease.

The rearrangement uses TRBV5-1 and TRBJ2-5; D might be TRBD2 (7 bases). CDR1 is SGHRS, CDR2 YFSETQ, per germline. With 6 bases removed from V and 6 bases from J, the gap between germline ends came to 21 bases. The CDR3 runs 15 residues. Here the CDR3 DNA reads TGCGCCAGCACGGCAGGCGGGGGCGAGAGGAAGACCCAGTACTTC. This translates into CASTAGGGERKTQYF.

This sequence joins TRBV7-2 and TRBJ2-7; a possible D gene is TRBD2 (6 bases). The CDR3 has 14 residues. Germline CDR1 SGHTA, CDR2 FQGNSA. The ends were cut back, 3 bases at V and 1 base at J, with 10 bases in the middle. The CDR3 DNA follows: TGTGCCAGCAGCTTTCTAGCGCGATCCTACGAGCAGTACTTC. Translation: CASSFLARSYEQYF. The whole variable domain, remainder taken from reference TRBV7-2 and TRBJ2-7, is GAGVSQSPSNKVTEKGKDVELRCDPISGHTALYWYRQSLGQGLEFLIYFQGNSAPDKSGLPSDRFSAERTGGSVSTLTIQRTQQEDSAVYLCASSFLARSYEQYFGPGTRLTVT.

Of note for this clone: The identical CDR3 is also encoded by other nucleotide sequences in the sample. V is TRBV19 and J is TRBJ2-5, with 9 bases that match TRBD1. V lost 4 bases to trimming and J lost 4 bases; unmatched junction nucleotides: 1. Germline assignment: CDR1 LNHDA and CDR2 SQIVND (reference sequence). The length of the CDR3 is 13 residues. CDR3 bases: TGTGCCAGTAGTAAGGACAGGGGAGAGACCCAGTACTTC. Protein: CASSKDRGETQYF.

The sample holds a few counts of this clone. The gene calls are TRBV30 and TRBJ1-1; 7 nucleotides align to TRBD1. Trimming cost V 2 bases and J 12 bases; bases outside gene matches: 6. The CDR3 contains 11 residues. Looked up from germline, CDR1 is GTSNPN and CDR2 is SVGIG (reference sequence). This CDR3 is CAWSLDRVPFF. For the CDR3, the DNA is TGTGCCTGGAGTCTCGACAGGGTTCCTTTCTTT.

This chain connects TRBV30 to TRBJ2-5; 8 positions agree with TRBD2. V gave up 8 bases and J gave up 5 bases; unmatched junction bases: 7. Germline V lookup: CDR1 GTSNPN, CDR2 SVGIG (reference sequence). This CDR3 spans 12 amino acids. CDR3 in DNA: TGTGCCGCCGCGGGAGGCGAGGAGACCCAGTACTTC. Its protein is CAAAGGEETQYF.

This clone was detected only once. This chain connects TRBV18 to TRBJ1-4; D not resolved. V lost 0 bases and J 7 bases, leaving 18 bases between the germline ends. CDR1 and CDR2 (germline): KGHSH, LQKENI. CDR3 length: 17 residues. The CDR3 spells CASSPPGGSKSGEKLFF. CDR3 nucleotides: TGTGCCAGCTCACCACCGGGCGGGAGTAAGTCCGGTGAAAAACTGTTTTTT.